The 14 T cell receptor beta chains presented below share a single source sample, sequenced in a study of graft-versus-host responses after intestinal transplantation. Their antigens are not known. Profiled with immunoSEQ multiplex PCR; TCRdb holds only in-frame clones, not every one. This table has around 110,000 clones, around 90% appearing once. The source was unstimulated CD4+ T cells sorted from spleen or lymph node cells, collected before transplant. The receptors were sampled from a human donor who was the organ donor for an intestinal transplant.

The rearrangement joins TRBV19 to TRBJ2-2, with D unclear. Germline CDR1 and CDR2: LNHDA and SQIVND (reference sequence). The V and J ends lost 7 bases and 0 bases respectively, with 9 bases between them. There are 14 residues in the CDR3. The CDR3 region is CASIGPANTGELFF. The DNA of the CDR3 is TGTGCCAGTATCGGACCCGCGAACACCGGGGAGCTGTTTTTT.

This chain's CDR3 is CASSFTAAGNTIYF. For the CDR3, the DNA is TGTGCCAGCAGTTTTACAGCGGCTGGAAACACCATATATTTT. V is TRBV28 and J is TRBJ1-3; D unresolved. Looked up from germline, CDR1 is MDHEN and CDR2 is SYDVKM. V was clipped by 3 bases and J by 2 bases, with 8 bases between them. The CDR3 runs to 14 residues. Full variable domain (outside the CDR3, taken from reference TRBV28 and TRBJ1-3): DVKVTQSSRYLVKRTGEKVFLECVQDMDHENMFWYRQDPGLGLRLIYFSYDVKMKEKGDIPEGYSVSREKKERFSLILESASTNQTSMYLCASSFTAAGNTIYFGEGSWLTVV.

This chain links TRBV2 with TRBJ2-1; 11 bases line up with TRBD2. Trimming cost V 6 bases and J 7 bases; bases outside gene matches: 8. Germline assignment: CDR1 SNHLY and CDR2 FYNNEI. The CDR3 is made up of 15 amino acids. The CDR3 sequence: CASRTTSGRWNEQFF. CDR3 coding DNA: TGTGCCAGCAGGACTACTAGCGGGAGATGGAATGAGCAGTTCTTC.

This clone has a single count. The V call is TRBV9, the J call TRBJ2-1, with D perhaps TRBD2 (6 bases). Trimming removed 0 bases at V and 6 bases at J, with 16 bases between. The CDR3 is 16 amino acids. Germline CDR1 is SGDLS and CDR2 is YYNGEE. CDR3 in amino acids: CASSVGSGGSGNEQFF. CDR3 bases: TGTGCCAGCAGCGTAGGGTCCGGGGGTAGCGGCAATGAGCAGTTCTTC.

V and J are TRBV19 and TRBJ2-1; D is tentatively TRBD1 or TRBD2 (6 bases each). The ends were cut back, 5 bases at V and 1 base at J, with 15 bases in the middle. The CDR3 length is 16 residues. Per germline, CDR1 LNHDA and CDR2 SQIVND (reference sequence). The CDR3 DNA reads as TGTGCCAGTAGTCGGGGGCCGGTTGGATCCTACAATGAGCAGTTCTTC. Encoded protein: CASSRGPVGSYNEQFF.

V is TRBV7-2 and J is TRBJ1-5; no firm D call. V lost 5 bases, J lost 3 bases, and 8 bases lay in between. This CDR3 comprises 13 residues. CDR1 and CDR2 from the germline V gene are SGHTA and FQGNSA. The DNA of the CDR3 is TGTGCCAGCAGCCCCCGGTTCAATCAGCCCCAGCATTTT. It specifies CASSPRFNQPQHF.

This chain uses TRBV28 with TRBJ1-5; D is uncertain. The CDR3 consists of 15 residues. Germline-derived CDR1 and CDR2 are MDHEN and SYDVKM. Trimming took 2 bases from V and 4 from J, leaving 12 bases between them. CDR3 DNA: TGTGCCAGCAGTTTACTTGTCGGCGGAAATCAGCCCCAGCATTTT. It specifies CASSLLVGGNQPQHF.

The V gene is TRBV11-2, the J gene TRBJ1-6; D is unclear. V lost 3 bases and J lost 2, with 11 bases in between. CDR3 size: 16 residues. CDR1 SGHAT and CDR2 FQNNGV come from the germline V gene. The CDR3, as DNA: TGTGCCAGCAGCTTTTTCCCGAACCCCTATAATTCACCCCTCCACTTT. Translation: CASSFFPNPYNSPLHF.

This chain connects TRBV15 to TRBJ1-3, with 9 bases matching TRBD1. Losses at the gene ends were 4 bases for V and 3 bases for J; bases not matched to a gene: 4. This CDR3 spans 15 amino acids. The germline gives CDR1 LNHNV, CDR2 YYDKDF (reference sequence). The CDR3 region is CATSTRTGVGNTIYF. CDR3 in DNA: TGTGCCACCAGCACCCGGACAGGGGTTGGAAACACCATATATTTT. The full variable domain, with the rest looked up from reference TRBV15 and TRBJ1-3, is DAMVIQNPRYQVTQFGKPVTLSCSQTLNHNVMYWYQQKSSQAPKLLFHYYDKDFNNEADTPDNFQSRRPNTSFCFLDIRSPGLGDTAMYLCATSTRTGVGNTIYFGEGSWLTVV.

The V call is TRBV10-1, the J call TRBJ1-5, with D uncertain. The CDR3 sequence is 13 residues long. Germline assignment: CDR1 WNHNN and CDR2 SYGVQD (reference sequence). The V end was cut by 4 bases, the J end by 5 bases, with 9 bases between. The CDR3 reads CASSVGRDQPQHF. The CDR3 DNA follows: TGCGCCAGCAGTGTAGGAAGGGATCAGCCCCAGCATTTT.

V gene TRBV5-1 combines with J gene TRBJ2-5; D may be TRBD1 (5 bases). Matching the DNA end better, TRBJ2-7 makes the J call doubtful. CDR1 and CDR2 from the germline V gene are SGHRS and YFSETQ. The CDR3 consists of 16 residues. Here the CDR3 reads CASSLGPGLIADEQYF. In DNA form, the CDR3 reads TGCGCCAGCAGCTTGGGACCAGGGCTCATTGCAGACGAGCAGTACTTC.

This sequence joins TRBV5-4 and TRBJ2-4; D tentatively reads TRBD1 or TRBD2 (6 bases each). The CDR3 is 16 residues long. The germline gives CDR1 SGHNT, CDR2 YYREEE (reference sequence). V lost 0 bases to trimming and J lost 7 bases, with 17 bases between them. In nucleotides, the CDR3 is TGTGCCAGCAGCTTGGATATGGGGGGCGTCTGGAACATTCAGTACTTC. This encodes CASSLDMGGVWNIQYF. The full variable domain, completed using reference TRBV5-4 and TRBJ2-4, is ETGVTQSPTHLIKTRGQQVTLRCSSQSGHNTVSWYQQALGQGPQFIFQYYREEENGRGNFPPRFSGLQFPNYSSELNVNALELDDSALYLCASSLDMGGVWNIQYFGAGTRLSVL.

This clone has just one count. The chain links TRBV19 to TRBJ2-3; D unresolved. The CDR3 runs 14 residues. With 4 bases removed from V and 4 bases from J, the gap between germline ends came to 12 bases. Germline V CDR1 and CDR2: LNHDA, SQIVND (reference sequence). CDR3 residues: CASSRSGFADTQYF. DNA for the CDR3: TGTGCCAGTAGTAGGTCTGGGTTCGCAGATACGCAGTATTTT.

This clone was counted a few times. The chain couples TRBV5-1 to TRBJ2-3; D may be TRBD1 (5 bases). The germline V gene has CDR1 SGHRS and CDR2 YFSETQ. Between the trimmed V and J ends, which lost 1 base and 2 bases, there was a span of 8 bases. CDR3 length: 14 amino acids. CDR3: CASSLSRATDTQYF. The CDR3 nucleotides are TGCGCCAGCAGCTTGAGCAGGGCCACAGATACGCAGTATTTT.